The 10 T cell receptor beta chains below come from one sample, sequenced in a study of blood T cells in healthy people across ages. A second PCR, run for roughly 7 to 12 cycles, used a sample-barcoded 5' primer plus a J-beta primer mix. TCRdb re-derived calls from the 5' RACE reads in MiXCR, one entry per CDR3 protein. This sample has about 640,000 distinct CDR3 sequences, with under 70% found just once. Sequenced: blood. The receptors stem from a man aged 55 to 70 in good health.

Many counts were recorded for this clonotype. The rearrangement links TRBV7-2 to TRBJ2-5, with D possibly matching TRBD2 (5 bases). Trimming shortened V by 1 base and J by 1 base, and 7 bases separated the two germline ends. Germline V CDR1 and CDR2: SGHTA, FQGNSA. The CDR3 is made up of 14 amino acids. The CDR3 protein is CASSLGLAQETQYF. CDR3 nucleotides: TGTGCCAGCAGCTTAGGGCTAGCCCAAGAGACCCAGTACTTC.

The V and J genes are TRBV6-1 and TRBJ2-7; D perhaps matches TRBD1 (6 bases). Germline V lookup: CDR1 MNHNS, CDR2 SASEGT. Trimming removed 5 bases from V and 3 bases from J, with 17 bases in between. The CDR3 runs to 15 residues. CDR3 sequence: CASSLLPGQDYEQYF. In DNA form, the CDR3 reads TGTGCCAGCAGTCTTTTACCGGGACAAGACTACGAGCAGTACTTC.

The chain combines TRBV7-8 with TRBJ1-6, with D possibly TRBD1 on 5 matching bases. Trimming left V 0 bases short and J 10 bases short, with 16 bases between. Germline V gene data show CDR1 as SGHVS and CDR2 as FQNEAQ. The CDR3 spans 16 residues. The CDR3 loop reads CASSLAVARELSPLHF. The CDR3 nucleotides are TGTGCCAGCAGCTTAGCGGTGGCCAGGGAATTGTCACCCCTCCACTTT. The full variable domain, with the rest looked up from reference TRBV7-8 and TRBJ1-6, is GAGVSQSPRYKVAKRGQDVALRCDPISGHVSLFWYQQALGQGPEFLTYFQNEAQLDKSGLPSDRFFAERPEGSVSTLKIQRTQQEDSAVYLCASSLAVARELSPLHFGNGTRLTVT.

This clonotype was seen only a few times. The chain couples TRBV7-9 to TRBJ1-2; no reliable D call. Trimming took 2 bases from V and 4 from J, leaving 14 bases between them. CDR1 and CDR2 (germline): SEHNR, FQNEAQ (reference sequence). CDR3 length equals 15 residues. CDR3 sequence (DNA): TGTGCCAGCAGCTTATCACTGGACGGAATCTATGGCTACACCTTC. Translation: CASSLSLDGIYGYTF. The entire variable domain, with the rest obtained from reference TRBV7-9 and TRBJ1-2, is as follows: DTGVSQNPRHKITKRGQNVTFRCDPISEHNRLYWYRQTLGQGPEFLTYFQNEAQLEKSRLLSDRFSAERPKGSFSTLEIQRTEQGDSAMYLCASSLSLDGIYGYTFGSGTRLTVV.

The rearrangement links TRBV5-1 to TRBJ2-5, with D possibly being TRBD2 (5 bases). The germline V gene has CDR1 SGHRS and CDR2 YFSETQ. There are 15 residues in the CDR3. The V and J ends lost 4 bases and 1 base respectively, with 14 bases between them. CDR3 amino acids: CASSDPPGSQETQYF. CDR3 in DNA: TGCGCCAGCAGCGATCCACCGGGGTCCCAAGAGACCCAGTACTTC.

This clonotype occurred once. The genes are TRBV3-1 and TRBJ1-1, with D unresolved. This CDR3 is built from 17 residues. Trimming cost V 0 bases and J 4 bases, with 18 bases left between them. Germline CDR1 LGHDT, CDR2 YNNKEL (reference sequence). As DNA, the CDR3 is TGTGCCAGCAGCCAAGACAGGACCAACTTCCTTCGCACTGAAGCTTTCTTT. This sequence encodes CASSQDRTNFLRTEAFF.

V gene TRBV11-2 combines with J gene TRBJ2-3; possibly TRBD1 or TRBD2 for D (5 bases each). The germline gives CDR1 SGHAT, CDR2 FQNNGV. This CDR3 comprises 14 residues. The ends were cut back, 7 bases at V and 2 bases at J, with 13 bases in the middle. CDR3 DNA sequence: TGTGCCAGCAAGAGGGACCGCTTCACAGATACGCAGTATTTT. The encoded protein is CASKRDRFTDTQYF.

CDR3 amino acids: CASSPGSTGEKLFF. The DNA for the CDR3 is TGCGCCAGCAGCCCAGGGAGCACCGGGGAAAAACTGTTTTTT. The chain employs TRBV5-1 and TRBJ1-4; tentatively, D is TRBD1 (5 bases). Trimming shortened V by 4 bases and J by 8 bases, and 15 bases separated the two germline ends. Per the germline V gene, CDR1 is SGHRS and CDR2 is YFSETQ. The CDR3 contains 14 residues. The variable domain in full, with the rest retrieved from reference TRBV5-1 and TRBJ1-4, is KAGVTQTPRYLIKTRGQQVTLSCSPISGHRSVSWYQQTPGQGLQFLFEYFSETQRNKGNFPGRFSGRQFSNSRSEMNVSTLELGDSALYLCASSPGSTGEKLFFGSGTQLSVL.

This rearrangement joins TRBV6-1 to TRBJ1-2; D is possibly TRBD1 (5 bases). Germline V gives CDR1 MNHNS, CDR2 SASEGT. This CDR3 region has 12 residues. Trimming removed 3 bases from V and 8 bases from J, with 10 bases in between. The CDR3 bases are TGTGCCAGCAGTGACAGGGATGGCGGCTACACCTTC. The encoded protein is CASSDRDGGYTF.

Worth noting for this clonotype: This sequence may be a read error, since a much larger clone differs from it by one base. This chain connects TRBV7-8 to TRBJ2-3; the D gene is possibly TRBD1 (5 bases). This CDR3 region has 15 residues. Trimming took off 1 base at V and 5 bases at J, with 13 bases between the two ends. The V gene's germline CDR1 is SGHVS and CDR2 FQNEAQ. The CDR3 loop is CASSLGAGQGDTQYF. The DNA of the CDR3 is TGTGCCAGCAGCTTAGGGGCAGGGCAGGGAGATACGCAGTATTTT.